This T cell receptor beta chain is drawn from a study of blood T cells in healthy people across ages. Germline V lookup: CDR1 MGHDK, CDR2 SYGVNS. There are 17 residues in the CDR3. Trimming cost V 2 bases and J 7 bases; bases outside gene matches: 7. This clonotype has just a few counts. Next came a second PCR, run for about 7 to 12 cycles, which used a sample-barcoded 5' primer along with a J-beta primer mix. A single record per CDR3 protein comes from TCRdb applying MiXCR to the 5' RACE reads. The sample holds 1 million or so distinct CDR3 sequences, almost 25% seen once. The sample was also linked to a second study, of T cells of mothers and their children. That paper notes: Over 8 million TCR beta CDR3 reads were obtained from each mother, and a few million from each child.

The chain recombines TRBV25-1 with TRBJ2-1; 14 bases map to TRBD2. Sequencing was carried out using blood. This clonotype was obtained from a girl between 2 and 10 years old in good health. The CDR3 nucleotides are TGTGCCAGCAGTGAACCGGGACTAGCGGGAGTCCTTAATGAGCAGTTCTTC. Translation gives CASSEPGLAGVLNEQFF.